A selection of T cell receptor beta chains follows, all from one sample in a study of response to subunit inactivated influenza vaccine. TCRdb reprocessed the RT-PCR reads via MiXCR and lists one record per CDR3 protein. The repertoire holds about 700,000 distinct CDR3 sequences, with roughly 14% as singletons. The specimen was PBMCs from blood, collected roughly 12 days after vaccination. Receptor source: a man in his fifties who received an inactivated influenza vaccine. Each CDR3 is given with its conserved first and last residue. Each record gives: CDR3 protein, CDR3 DNA, J gene, V gene, clone size, CDR3 length, D gene. A D gene is named only where the DNA matches it firmly. Clone size, where shown, is once, few, many, or a class for clones that have expanded.

cdr3_aa: CASSFNRADGQYF
cdr3_nt: TGTGCCAGCAGTTTTAACAGAGCAGACGGGCAGTATTTT
j_call: TRBJ2-3
v_call: TRBV12-3/TRBV12-4
clone_size: many
cdr3_length: 13
d_call: NA

cdr3_aa: CASSPLGGGFSGANVLTF
cdr3_nt: TGTGCCAGCAGCCCTCTGGGGGGGGGTTTCTCTGGGGCCAACGTCCTGACTTTC
j_call: TRBJ2-6
v_call: TRBV11-1
clone_size: NA
cdr3_length: 18
d_call: TRBD2

cdr3_aa: CASSVDGGTQYF
cdr3_nt: TGTGCCAGCAGCGTAGACGGGGGGACCCAGTACTTC
j_call: TRBJ2-5
v_call: TRBV9
clone_size: few
cdr3_length: 12
d_call: NA

cdr3_aa: CASSDSGQGPQETQYF
cdr3_nt: TGCGCCAGCAGTGACTCCGGACAGGGCCCCCAAGAGACCCAGTACTTC
j_call: TRBJ2-5
v_call: TRBV10-1
clone_size: NA
cdr3_length: 16
d_call: TRBD1

cdr3_aa: CASRLPGQLSYEQYF
cdr3_nt: TGTGCCAGCAGGCTCCCCGGACAGCTTTCCTACGAGCAGTACTTC
j_call: TRBJ2-7
v_call: TRBV28
clone_size: NA
cdr3_length: 15
d_call: NA

cdr3_aa: CASSAGSGRYEQYF
cdr3_nt: TGTGCCAGCAGCGCAGGTAGCGGGAGATACGAGCAGTACTTC
j_call: TRBJ2-7
v_call: TRBV7-2
clone_size: few
cdr3_length: 14
d_call: TRBD2

cdr3_aa: CASSLEGGTTEAFF
cdr3_nt: TGTGCCAGCAGTTTAGAAGGGGGAACCACTGAAGCTTTCTTT
j_call: TRBJ1-1
v_call: TRBV12-3/TRBV12-4
clone_size: few
cdr3_length: 14
d_call: NA

cdr3_aa: CISVPEVTPVEQYF
cdr3_nt: NA
j_call: TRBJ2-7
v_call: TRBV7-5
clone_size: NA
cdr3_length: 14
d_call: NA

cdr3_aa: CASSQPWTEETQYF
cdr3_nt: TGCGCCAGCAGCCAACCTTGGACAGAAGAGACCCAGTACTTC
j_call: TRBJ2-5
v_call: TRBV4-1
clone_size: many
cdr3_length: 14
d_call: NA

cdr3_aa: CASSLSIFRDEIYEQYF
cdr3_nt: TGTGCCAGCAGCTTATCTATCTTCAGGGATGAAATCTACGAGCAGTACTTC
j_call: TRBJ2-7
v_call: TRBV7-2
clone_size: few
cdr3_length: 17
d_call: NA

cdr3_aa: CASSPRGGASGWDTQYF
cdr3_nt: TGTGCCAGCAGCCCCCGGGGGGGGGCTAGCGGGTGGGATACGCAGTATTTT
j_call: TRBJ2-3
v_call: TRBV7-2
clone_size: NA
cdr3_length: 17
d_call: TRBD2

cdr3_aa: CSAIARRKGTEAFF
cdr3_nt: TGCAGTGCCATAGCAAGGAGAAAGGGCACTGAAGCTTTCTTT
j_call: TRBJ1-1
v_call: TRBV20-1
clone_size: NA
cdr3_length: 14
d_call: NA

cdr3_aa: CSVGGVAGSPYNEQFF
cdr3_nt: TGCAGCGTAGGCGGGGTAGCGGGGTCCCCATACAATGAGCAGTTCTTC
j_call: TRBJ2-1
v_call: TRBV29-1
clone_size: few
cdr3_length: 16
d_call: TRBD2

cdr3_aa: CASSTLASQETQYF
cdr3_nt: TGTGCCAGCAGCACACTAGCGTCTCAAGAGACCCAGTACTTC
j_call: TRBJ2-5
v_call: TRBV5-4
clone_size: NA
cdr3_length: 14
d_call: TRBD2

cdr3_aa: CASSRQTWADGEQFF
cdr3_nt: TGCGCCAGCAGCCGGCAGACATGGGCGGATGGGGAGCAGTTCTTC
j_call: TRBJ2-1
v_call: TRBV5-1
clone_size: NA
cdr3_length: 15
d_call: NA

cdr3_aa: CASSLGLATADTQYF
cdr3_nt: TGCGCCAGCAGCTTGGGACTAGCGACGGCAGATACGCAGTATTTT
j_call: TRBJ2-3
v_call: TRBV5-1
clone_size: few
cdr3_length: 15
d_call: TRBD2

cdr3_aa: CASYLRGQSPTNTGELFF
cdr3_nt: TGTGCCAGCTACCTGAGGGGACAGTCCCCTACGAACACCGGGGAGCTGTTTTTT
j_call: TRBJ2-2
v_call: TRBV2
clone_size: medium-sized
cdr3_length: 18
d_call: TRBD1

cdr3_aa: CASSVGGTEQFF
cdr3_nt: TGTGCCAGCAGCGTAGGGGGGACTGAGCAGTTCTTC
j_call: TRBJ2-1
v_call: TRBV9
clone_size: few
cdr3_length: 12
d_call: NA

cdr3_aa: CAISPGTPPGTGELFF
cdr3_nt: TGTGCCATCAGCCCCGGGACACCACCCGGCACCGGGGAGCTGTTTTTT
j_call: TRBJ2-2
v_call: TRBV10-3
clone_size: NA
cdr3_length: 16
d_call: NA

cdr3_aa: CASSPVDSNQPQHF
cdr3_nt: TGTGCCAGCAGCCCAGTAGACAGCAATCAGCCCCAGCATTTT
j_call: TRBJ1-5
v_call: TRBV7-9
clone_size: NA
cdr3_length: 14
d_call: NA

cdr3_aa: CATSRDFGLEETQYF
cdr3_nt: TGTGCCACCAGCAGAGACTTCGGACTAGAAGAGACCCAGTACTTC
j_call: TRBJ2-5
v_call: TRBV15
clone_size: NA
cdr3_length: 15
d_call: TRBD2

cdr3_aa: CSAGFQGFSYEQYF
cdr3_nt: TGCAGTGCGGGCTTCCAGGGATTCTCCTACGAGCAGTACTTC
j_call: TRBJ2-7
v_call: TRBV20-1
clone_size: NA
cdr3_length: 14
d_call: NA

cdr3_aa: CASSGAAGGSGELFF
cdr3_nt: TGTGCTAGCAGCGGGGCCGCAGGGGGTTCCGGGGAGCTGTTTTTT
j_call: TRBJ2-2
v_call: TRBV7-7
clone_size: many
cdr3_length: 15
d_call: NA

cdr3_aa: CSAITLLAESSYEQYF
cdr3_nt: TGCAGTGCTATAACGCTCCTAGCGGAGAGCTCCTACGAGCAGTACTTC
j_call: TRBJ2-7
v_call: TRBV20-1
clone_size: few
cdr3_length: 16
d_call: TRBD2

cdr3_aa: CATSRDRGNSNQPQHF
cdr3_nt: TGTGCCACCAGCAGAGATCGGGGGAATAGCAATCAGCCCCAGCATTTT
j_call: TRBJ1-5
v_call: TRBV15
clone_size: few
cdr3_length: 16
d_call: NA

cdr3_aa: CASSPGLDQETQYF
cdr3_nt: TGTGCCAGCAGCCCGGGACTAGACCAAGAGACCCAGTACTTC
j_call: TRBJ2-5
v_call: TRBV3-1
clone_size: few
cdr3_length: 14
d_call: TRBD2

cdr3_aa: CSARDPLGYRSYEQYF
cdr3_nt: TGCAGTGCTAGAGACCCCTTGGGGTACCGCTCCTACGAGCAGTACTTC
j_call: TRBJ2-7
v_call: TRBV20-1
clone_size: NA
cdr3_length: 16
d_call: NA

cdr3_aa: CATSRERSSYNEQFF
cdr3_nt: TGTGCCACCAGCAGAGAGCGAAGCTCCTACAATGAGCAGTTCTTC
j_call: TRBJ2-1
v_call: TRBV15
clone_size: few
cdr3_length: 15
d_call: NA

cdr3_aa: CASSRDGPNTEAFF
cdr3_nt: TGTGCCAGCAGCCGGGACGGACCGAACACTGAAGCTTTCTTT
j_call: TRBJ1-1
v_call: TRBV11-3
clone_size: NA
cdr3_length: 14
d_call: NA

cdr3_aa: CASSLMGFSYEQYF
cdr3_nt: TGTGCCAGCAGTTTAATGGGTTTCTCCTACGAGCAGTACTTC
j_call: TRBJ2-7
v_call: TRBV12-3/TRBV12-4
clone_size: many
cdr3_length: 14
d_call: NA

cdr3_aa: CASSLTRNTEAFF
cdr3_nt: TGTGCCAGCAGCTTAACAAGGAACACTGAAGCTTTCTTT
j_call: TRBJ1-1
v_call: TRBV11-2
clone_size: many
cdr3_length: 13
d_call: NA

cdr3_aa: CASRSWLYAPTQYF
cdr3_nt: TGTGCCAGCAGATCATGGCTTTACGCGCCTACGCAGTATTTT
j_call: TRBJ2-3
v_call: TRBV6-1
clone_size: NA
cdr3_length: 14
d_call: NA

cdr3_aa: CATSDPTGSGANVLTF
cdr3_nt: TGTGCCACCAGTGACCCGACAGGCTCTGGGGCCAACGTCCTGACTTTC
j_call: TRBJ2-6
v_call: TRBV24-1
clone_size: NA
cdr3_length: 16
d_call: NA

cdr3_aa: CASRSQGIGNTEAFF
cdr3_nt: TGTGCCAGCAGGTCCCAGGGGATCGGTAACACTGAAGCTTTCTTT
j_call: TRBJ1-1
v_call: TRBV7-2
clone_size: few
cdr3_length: 15
d_call: NA

cdr3_aa: CASSSRQTTSTDTQYF
cdr3_nt: TGTGCCAGCAGCTCCCGTCAGACCACTAGCACAGATACGCAGTATTTT
j_call: TRBJ2-3
v_call: TRBV11-2
clone_size: NA
cdr3_length: 16
d_call: NA

cdr3_aa: CASSQSWTGGMYTEAFF
cdr3_nt: TGCGCCAGCAGCCAATCCTGGACAGGGGGGATGTACACTGAAGCTTTCTTT
j_call: TRBJ1-1
v_call: TRBV4-3
clone_size: NA
cdr3_length: 17
d_call: TRBD1

cdr3_aa: CASSILTSPPYNEQFF
cdr3_nt: TGTGCCAGCAGCATACTAACTAGCCCTCCTTACAATGAGCAGTTCTTC
j_call: TRBJ2-1
v_call: TRBV7-6
clone_size: few
cdr3_length: 16
d_call: NA

cdr3_aa: CASSAMSGSGNTIYF
cdr3_nt: TGTGCCAGCAGTGCCATGTCCGGCTCTGGAAACACCATATATTTT
j_call: TRBJ1-3
v_call: TRBV6-4
clone_size: NA
cdr3_length: 15
d_call: NA

cdr3_aa: CASSSTGDSYNSPLHF
cdr3_nt: TGCGCCAGCAGCTCGACAGGGGACTCCTATAATTCACCCCTCCACTTT
j_call: TRBJ1-6
v_call: TRBV5-1
clone_size: NA
cdr3_length: 16
d_call: TRBD1

cdr3_aa: CASSYGTGHYEQYF
cdr3_nt: TGCGCCAGCAGCTACGGGACAGGGCACTACGAGCAGTACTTC
j_call: TRBJ2-7
v_call: TRBV5-1
clone_size: many
cdr3_length: 14
d_call: TRBD1

cdr3_aa: CASSQDASGETQYF
cdr3_nt: TGTGCCAGCAGCCAAGATGCTAGCGGGGAAACCCAGTACTTC
j_call: TRBJ2-5
v_call: TRBV4-2
clone_size: NA
cdr3_length: 14
d_call: TRBD2

cdr3_aa: CASNSYGLGQPQHF
cdr3_nt: TGTGCCAGCAACTCTTACGGTCTGGGTCAGCCCCAGCATTTT
j_call: TRBJ1-5
v_call: TRBV12-3/TRBV12-4
clone_size: NA
cdr3_length: 14
d_call: NA

cdr3_aa: CASSLVFPLYEQYF
cdr3_nt: TGTGCCAGCAGTCTCGTTTTTCCTCTCTACGAGCAGTACTTC
j_call: TRBJ2-7
v_call: TRBV6-1
clone_size: NA
cdr3_length: 14
d_call: NA

cdr3_aa: CASWSNTEAFF
cdr3_nt: TGTGCCAGCTGGTCGAACACTGAAGCTTTCTTT
j_call: TRBJ1-1
v_call: TRBV28
clone_size: few
cdr3_length: 11
d_call: NA

cdr3_aa: CASSPMTGTGTGGYAF
cdr3_nt: TGTGCCAGCAGCCCTATGACAGGGACGGGAACTGGAGGCTACGCCTTC
j_call: TRBJ1-2
v_call: TRBV7-2
clone_size: once
cdr3_length: 16
d_call: TRBD1

cdr3_aa: CASSQPGGLAGAYNEQFF
cdr3_nt: TGTGCCAGCAGCCAACCTGGAGGCCTAGCGGGCGCATACAATGAGCAGTTCTTC
j_call: TRBJ2-1
v_call: TRBV11-2
clone_size: few
cdr3_length: 18
d_call: TRBD2

cdr3_aa: CASSFTGGTEAFF
cdr3_nt: TGTGCCAGCAGTTTCACAGGGGGCACTGAAGCTTTCTTT
j_call: TRBJ1-1
v_call: TRBV12-3/TRBV12-4
clone_size: many
cdr3_length: 13
d_call: TRBD1

cdr3_aa: CASSSRDRDTGELFF
cdr3_nt: TGTGCCAGCAGCTCCCGGGACAGGGACACCGGGGAGCTGTTTTTT
j_call: TRBJ2-2
v_call: TRBV7-9
clone_size: few
cdr3_length: 15
d_call: TRBD1

cdr3_aa: CASRDREYEQYF
cdr3_nt: TGTGCCAGCCGGGACAGGGAATACGAGCAGTACTTC
j_call: TRBJ2-7
v_call: TRBV6-2/TRBV6-3
clone_size: few
cdr3_length: 12
d_call: TRBD1

cdr3_aa: CASSWGPGLSYEQYF
cdr3_nt: TGTGCCAGCAGCTGGGGACCGGGACTGTCCTACGAGCAGTACTTC
j_call: TRBJ2-7
v_call: TRBV12-3/TRBV12-4
clone_size: few
cdr3_length: 15
d_call: NA

cdr3_aa: CASSLGSSSGEQYF
cdr3_nt: TGTGCCAGCAGTTTGGGATCGAGCTCGGGCGAGCAGTACTTC
j_call: TRBJ2-7
v_call: TRBV28
clone_size: few
cdr3_length: 14
d_call: NA

cdr3_aa: CSASPGGPEQYF
cdr3_nt: TGCAGTGCTAGCCCGGGGGGGCCCGAGCAGTACTTC
j_call: TRBJ2-7
v_call: TRBV20-1
clone_size: NA
cdr3_length: 12
d_call: TRBD2

cdr3_aa: CATSRADSLKGGEQYF
cdr3_nt: TGTGCCACCAGCAGAGCGGACAGCCTCAAAGGTGGCGAGCAGTACTTC
j_call: TRBJ2-7
v_call: TRBV15
clone_size: NA
cdr3_length: 16
d_call: NA

cdr3_aa: CASSLGLAGQSANTGELFF
cdr3_nt: TGCGCCAGCAGCTTGGGACTAGCGGGTCAATCCGCGAACACCGGGGAGCTGTTTTTT
j_call: TRBJ2-2
v_call: TRBV5-1
clone_size: NA
cdr3_length: 19
d_call: TRBD2

cdr3_aa: CASSWGSPREKLFF
cdr3_nt: TGTGCCAGCAGTTGGGGGAGTCCGAGGGAAAAACTGTTTTTT
j_call: TRBJ1-4
v_call: TRBV12-3/TRBV12-4
clone_size: few
cdr3_length: 14
d_call: NA

cdr3_aa: CASSTRDRTSATNEKLFF
cdr3_nt: TGCGCCAGCAGCACCCGGGACAGGACCTCGGCAACTAATGAAAAACTGTTTTTT
j_call: TRBJ1-4
v_call: TRBV5-1
clone_size: NA
cdr3_length: 18
d_call: TRBD1

cdr3_aa: CASSLTPGQGSTNEKLFF
cdr3_nt: TGTGCCAGCAGCTTAACCCCGGGACAGGGATCAACTAATGAAAAACTGTTTTTT
j_call: TRBJ1-4
v_call: TRBV11-2
clone_size: NA
cdr3_length: 18
d_call: TRBD1